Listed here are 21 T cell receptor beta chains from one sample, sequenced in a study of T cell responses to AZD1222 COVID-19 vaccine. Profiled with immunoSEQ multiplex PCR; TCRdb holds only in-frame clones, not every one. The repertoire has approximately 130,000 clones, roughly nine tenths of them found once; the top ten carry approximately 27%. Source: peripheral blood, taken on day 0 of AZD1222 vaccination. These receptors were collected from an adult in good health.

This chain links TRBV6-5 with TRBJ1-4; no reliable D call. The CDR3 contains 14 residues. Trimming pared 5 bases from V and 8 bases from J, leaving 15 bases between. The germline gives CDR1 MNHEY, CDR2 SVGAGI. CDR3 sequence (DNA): TGTGCCAGCAGTAGCCCCGCCTCGGGGGAAAAACTGTTTTTT. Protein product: CASSSPASGEKLFF.

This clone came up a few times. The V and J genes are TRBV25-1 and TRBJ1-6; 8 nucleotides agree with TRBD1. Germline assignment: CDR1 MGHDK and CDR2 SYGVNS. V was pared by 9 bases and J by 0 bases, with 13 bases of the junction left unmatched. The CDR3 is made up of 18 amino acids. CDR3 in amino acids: CASSPGGVQSSYNSPLHF. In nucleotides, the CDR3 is TGTGCCAGTAGTCCAGGGGGCGTACAGAGCTCCTATAATTCACCCCTCCACTTT.

CDR3 DNA: TGTGCCAGTAGTGACCTTAGGAGACCACAGTTCTTC. Translating it yields CASSDLRRPQFF. The chain couples TRBV19 to TRBJ2-1; D gene ambiguous. The germline V and J ends were trimmed by 5 bases and 13 bases, with 15 bases remaining between them. Germline V lookup: CDR1 LNHDA, CDR2 SQIVND (reference sequence). This CDR3 has 12 residues.

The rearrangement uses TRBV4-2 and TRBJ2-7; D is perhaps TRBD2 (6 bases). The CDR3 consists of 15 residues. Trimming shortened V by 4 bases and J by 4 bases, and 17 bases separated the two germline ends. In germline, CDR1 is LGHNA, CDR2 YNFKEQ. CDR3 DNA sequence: TGTGCCAGCAGCCCGAGTAGCGGCCTAGCTTACGAGCAGTACTTC. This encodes CASSPSSGLAYEQYF.

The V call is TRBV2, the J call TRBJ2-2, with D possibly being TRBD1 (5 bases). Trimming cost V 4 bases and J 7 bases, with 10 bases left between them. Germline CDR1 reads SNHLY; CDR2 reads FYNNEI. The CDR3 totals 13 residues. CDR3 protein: CASSVGAGGELFF. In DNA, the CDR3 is TGTGCCAGCAGTGTTGGGGCCGGCGGGGAGCTGTTTTTT. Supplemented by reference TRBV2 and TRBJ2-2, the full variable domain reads EPEVTQTPSHQVTQMGQEVILRCVPISNHLYFYWYRQILGQKVEFLVSFYNNEISEKSEIFDDQFSVERPDGSNFTLKIRSTKLEDSAMYFCASSVGAGGELFFGEGSRLTVL.

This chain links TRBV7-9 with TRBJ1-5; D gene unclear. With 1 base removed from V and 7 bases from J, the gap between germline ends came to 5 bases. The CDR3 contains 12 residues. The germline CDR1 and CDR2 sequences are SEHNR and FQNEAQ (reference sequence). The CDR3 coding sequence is TGTGCCAGCAGCTTAGGGTTGCAGCCCCAGCATTTT. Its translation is CASSLGLQPQHF.

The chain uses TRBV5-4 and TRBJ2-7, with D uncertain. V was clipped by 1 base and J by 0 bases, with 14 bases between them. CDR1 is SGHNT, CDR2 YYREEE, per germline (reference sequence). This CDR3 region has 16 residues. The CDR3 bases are TGTGCCAGCAGCTTGTACGCGAGGACGTCCTCCTACGAGCAGTACTTC. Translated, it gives CASSLYARTSSYEQYF.

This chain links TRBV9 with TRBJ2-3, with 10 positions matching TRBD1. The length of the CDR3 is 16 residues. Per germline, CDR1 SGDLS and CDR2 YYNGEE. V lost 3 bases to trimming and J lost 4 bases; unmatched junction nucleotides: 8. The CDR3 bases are TGTGCCAGCAGCGCCAGAGGACAGGGGGACGCAGATACGCAGTATTTT. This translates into CASSARGQGDADTQYF.

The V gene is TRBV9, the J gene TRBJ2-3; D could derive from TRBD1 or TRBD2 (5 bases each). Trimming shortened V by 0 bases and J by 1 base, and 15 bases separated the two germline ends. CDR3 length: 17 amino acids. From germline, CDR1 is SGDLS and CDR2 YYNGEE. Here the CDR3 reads CASSVAEGLPRTDTQYF. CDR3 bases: TGTGCCAGCAGCGTAGCTGAGGGGCTTCCTCGCACAGATACGCAGTATTTT.

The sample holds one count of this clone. The CDR3 loop is CASSYRATGELFF. The DNA for the CDR3 is TGTGCCAGCAGTTACCGGGCCACCGGGGAGCTGTTTTTT. This chain joins TRBV25-1 and TRBJ2-2; D not certain. The CDR3 covers 13 residues. Trimming took off 5 bases at V and 4 bases at J, with 8 bases between the two ends. Per the germline V gene, CDR1 is MGHDK and CDR2 is SYGVNS.

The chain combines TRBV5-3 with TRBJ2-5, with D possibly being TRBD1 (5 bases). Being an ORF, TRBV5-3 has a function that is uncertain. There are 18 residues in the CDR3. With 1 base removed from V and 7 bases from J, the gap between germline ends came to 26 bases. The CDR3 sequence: CARSLFETVTERLGTQYF. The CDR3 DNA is TGTGCCAGAAGCTTGTTCGAGACAGTGACTGAGCGATTGGGGACCCAGTACTTC.

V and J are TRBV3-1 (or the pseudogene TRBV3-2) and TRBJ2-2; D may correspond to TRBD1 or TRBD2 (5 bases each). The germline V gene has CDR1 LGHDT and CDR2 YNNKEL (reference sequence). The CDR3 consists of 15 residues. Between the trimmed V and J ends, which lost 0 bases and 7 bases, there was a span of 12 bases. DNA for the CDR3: TGTGCCAGCAGCCAAGATAGAGGGGTCTTCGGGGAGCTGTTTTTT. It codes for CASSQDRGVFGELFF.

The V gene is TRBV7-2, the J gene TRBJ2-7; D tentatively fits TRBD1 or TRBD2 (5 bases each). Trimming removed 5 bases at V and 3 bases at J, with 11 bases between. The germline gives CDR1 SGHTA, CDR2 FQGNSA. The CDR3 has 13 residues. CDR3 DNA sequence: TGTGCCAGCAGCCGTGGGGACGGCTACGAGCAGTACTTC. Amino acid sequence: CASSRGDGYEQYF.

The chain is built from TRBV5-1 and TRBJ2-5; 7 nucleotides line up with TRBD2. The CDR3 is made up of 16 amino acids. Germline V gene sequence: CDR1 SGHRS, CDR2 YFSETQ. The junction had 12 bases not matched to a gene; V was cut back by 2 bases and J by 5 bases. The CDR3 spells CASSFPTSDYSETQYF. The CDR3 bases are TGCGCCAGCAGCTTCCCTACTAGCGATTATTCGGAGACCCAGTACTTC.

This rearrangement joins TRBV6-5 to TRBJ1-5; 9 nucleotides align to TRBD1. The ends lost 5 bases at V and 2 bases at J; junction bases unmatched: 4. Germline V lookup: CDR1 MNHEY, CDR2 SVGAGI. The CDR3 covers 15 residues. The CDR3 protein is CASSRQGVGNQPQHF. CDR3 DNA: TGTGCCAGCAGTCGACAGGGGGTAGGCAATCAGCCCCAGCATTTT.

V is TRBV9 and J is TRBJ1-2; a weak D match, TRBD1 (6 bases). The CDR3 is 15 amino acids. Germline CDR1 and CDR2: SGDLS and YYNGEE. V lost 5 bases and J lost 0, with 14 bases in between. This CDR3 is CASSETQGPNYGYTF. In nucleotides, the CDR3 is TGTGCCAGCAGTGAAACCCAGGGGCCTAACTATGGCTACACCTTC. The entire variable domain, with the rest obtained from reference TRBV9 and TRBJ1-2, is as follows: DSGVTQTPKHLITATGQRVTLRCSPRSGDLSVYWYQQSLDQGLQFLIQYYNGEERAKGNILERFSAQQFPDLHSELNLSSLELGDSALYFCASSETQGPNYGYTFGSGTRLTVV.

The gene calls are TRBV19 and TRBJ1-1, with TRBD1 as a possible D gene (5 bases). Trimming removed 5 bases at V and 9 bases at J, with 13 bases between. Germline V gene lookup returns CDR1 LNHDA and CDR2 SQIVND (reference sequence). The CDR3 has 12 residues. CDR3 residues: CASSPKGSQAFF. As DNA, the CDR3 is TGTGCCAGTAGTCCGAAGGGGAGCCAAGCTTTCTTT.

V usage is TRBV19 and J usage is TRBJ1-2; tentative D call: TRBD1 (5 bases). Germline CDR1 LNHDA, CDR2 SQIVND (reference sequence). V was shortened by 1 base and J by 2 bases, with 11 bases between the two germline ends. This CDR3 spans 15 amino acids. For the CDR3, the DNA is TGTGCCAGTAGTATAGCCCCGGGGCGAAACTATGGCTACACCTTC. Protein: CASSIAPGRNYGYTF.

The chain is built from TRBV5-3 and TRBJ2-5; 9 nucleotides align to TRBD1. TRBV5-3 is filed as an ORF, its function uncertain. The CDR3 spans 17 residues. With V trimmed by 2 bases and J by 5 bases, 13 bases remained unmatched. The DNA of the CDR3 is TGTGCCAGAAGCTTCGTGGTTCTCACAGGGGGCCGTGAGACCCAGTACTTC. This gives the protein CARSFVVLTGGRETQYF.

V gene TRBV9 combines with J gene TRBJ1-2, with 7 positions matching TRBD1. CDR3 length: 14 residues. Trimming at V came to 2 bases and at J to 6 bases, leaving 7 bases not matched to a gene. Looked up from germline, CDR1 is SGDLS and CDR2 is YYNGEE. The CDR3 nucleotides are TGTGCCAGCAGCGTGGGGGGACAGCTTGATGGCTACACCTTC. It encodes CASSVGGQLDGYTF.

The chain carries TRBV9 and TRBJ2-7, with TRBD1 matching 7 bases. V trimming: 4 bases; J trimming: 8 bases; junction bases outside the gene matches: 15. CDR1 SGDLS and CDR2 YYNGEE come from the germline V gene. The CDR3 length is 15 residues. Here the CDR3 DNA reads TGTGCCAGCAGCCCCGGGTCCCGGGACAGACCGCAGCAGTACTTC. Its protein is CASSPGSRDRPQQYF.